A selection of T cell receptor beta chains follows, all from one sample in a study of human T cells and chemical hapten exposure. TCRdb used MiXCR to reprocess the RACE reads, holding one entry per CDR3 protein. The sample holds some 300,000 distinct CDR3 sequences, 5% to 6.5% seen once. The specimen comprised whole blood, sampled in connection with sensitization to the hapten diphenylcyclopropenone (DPC). The receptors stem from a woman between 18 and 29 years old with alopecia areata. Some clones in this sample may be carry-over from other donors' samples. CDR3s include the opening cysteine and the closing phenylalanine or tryptophan. A D gene is named only where the DNA matches it firmly. Some rows mark clone size as missing; the rest say once, few, many or name a class of expanded clone.

TRBJ2-5 | few | . | TRBV18 | CASSPGRIQETQYF | TGTGCCAGCTCACCAGGGAGGATCCAAGAGACCCAGTACTTC
TRBJ1-4 | many | . | TRBV20-1 | CSARGVNEKLFF | TGCAGTGCTAGAGGGGTGAATGAAAAACTGTTTTTT
TRBJ2-2 | . | . | TRBV28 | CASTYGGAGELFF | TGTGCCAGCACCTACGGGGGTGCCGGGGAGCTGTTTTTT
TRBJ2-3 | few | TRBD2 | TRBV29-1 | CSVEVSSSGGTDTQYF | TGCAGCGTTGAAGTATCTTCTAGCGGGGGCACAGATACGCAGTATTTT
TRBJ1-5 | . | . | TRBV6-2/TRBV6-3 | CASSYPGSYQPQHF | TGTGCCAGCAGCTACCCCGGATCTTATCAGCCCCAGCATTTT
TRBJ1-5 | few | . | TRBV6-1 | CASRLKQDQPQHF | TGTGCCAGCAGGCTAAAACAGGATCAGCCCCAGCATTTT
TRBJ1-2 | . | . | TRBV25-1 | CASSLEHMGLGYTF | TGTGCCAGCAGTCTGGAGCACATGGGGTTAGGCTACACCTTC
TRBJ2-3 | few | . | TRBV6-5 | CATAAGGGYTDTQYF | TGTGCCACGGCCGCGGGTGGCGGGTACACAGATACGCAGTATTTT
TRBJ2-5 | . | TRBD2 | TRBV3-1 | CASSQGQVRTSGYQETQYF | TGTGCCAGCAGCCAAGGTCAGGTCCGGACTAGCGGTTACCAAGAGACCCAGTACTTC
TRBJ2-5 | few | . | TRBV7-6 | CASSPGGLKTQYF | TGTGCCAGCAGCCCCGGCGGGCTAAAGACCCAGTACTTC
TRBJ2-7 | . | . | TRBV11-2 | CASSLVAGEYEQYF | TGTGCCAGCAGCTTAGTCGCAGGGGAATACGAGCAGTACTTC
TRBJ2-5 | many | . | TRBV10-3 | CAIRMDAQETQYF | TGTGCCATCAGGATGGATGCCCAAGAGACCCAGTACTTC
TRBJ2-1 | many | TRBD2 | TRBV24-1 | CATQTSGGLYNEQFF | TGTGCCACTCAGACTAGCGGGGGGCTATACAATGAGCAGTTCTTC
TRBJ1-2 | . | . | TRBV12-3/TRBV12-4 | CASGGTHYTF | TGTGCCAGCGGAGGTACACACTACACCTTC
TRBJ1-3 | few | . | TRBV18 | CASSPRLGNTIYF | TGTGCCAGCTCACCCCGCTTGGGGAACACCATATATTTT
TRBJ2-5 | . | . | TRBV4-3 | CASSQNPPAGQETQYF | TGCGCCAGCAGCCAAAACCCCCCAGCGGGCCAAGAGACCCAGTACTTC
TRBJ2-2 | . | . | TRBV20-1 | CSAIQANTGELFF | TGCAGTGCTATCCAGGCGAACACCGGGGAGCTGTTTTTT
TRBJ2-7 | many | TRBD2 | TRBV18 | CASSTSGGPYEQYF | TGTGCCAGCTCAACTAGCGGGGGCCCCTACGAGCAGTACTTC
TRBJ2-5 | few | . | TRBV29-1 | CSVEGSQETQYF | TGCAGCGTTGAGGGGTCCCAAGAGACCCAGTACTTC
TRBJ1-2 | few | TRBD1 | TRBV6-5 | CASSYYDRGANYGYTF | TGTGCCAGCAGTTACTACGACAGGGGCGCTAACTATGGCTACACCTTC
TRBJ1-5 | . | . | TRBV2 | CASRPYTGSQPQHF | TGTGCCAGCAGGCCCTATACAGGGTCCCAGCCCCAGCATTTT
TRBJ2-3 | few | . | TRBV12-3/TRBV12-4 | CASSPFGPTSTDTQYF | TGTGCCAGCAGCCCTTTTGGTCCTACTAGCACAGATACGCAGTATTTT
TRBJ1-2 | few | . | TRBV6-5 | CASSYSTYFDNYGYTF | TGTGCCAGCAGTTACTCGACTTATTTTGATAACTATGGCTACACCTTC
TRBJ1-5 | few | . | TRBV27 | CASSSWRGGGSNQPQHF | TGTGCCAGCAGTTCTTGGAGGGGGGGCGGGAGCAATCAGCCCCAGCATTTT
TRBJ2-7 | many | . | TRBV18 | CASSPGTDSYEQYF | TGTGCCAGCAGCCCGGGGACGGACTCCTACGAGCAGTACTTC
TRBJ1-4 | few | TRBD1 | TRBV5-4 | CASSLGAGGTEKLFF | TGTGCCAGCAGCTTGGGGGCAGGGGGAACGGAAAAACTGTTTTTT
TRBJ1-1 | many | TRBD1 | TRBV7-2 | CASSPDRGERAFF | TGTGCCAGCAGTCCTGACAGGGGGGAGAGAGCTTTCTTT
TRBJ1-1 | . | . | TRBV28 | CASSPGPANTEAFF | TGTGCCAGCAGTCCCGGACCCGCGAACACTGAAGCTTTCTTT
TRBJ1-1 | few | TRBD1 | TRBV4-1 | CASSQEMYRGPEAFF | TGCGCCAGCAGCCAAGAAATGTACAGGGGGCCTGAAGCTTTCTTT
TRBJ2-7 | many | TRBD2 | TRBV27 | CASSSRGGPYEQYF | TGTGCCAGCAGTTCGCGGGGGGGCCCCTACGAGCAGTACTTC
TRBJ2-2 | few | . | TRBV7-2 | CASSETGRVGTGELFF | TGTGCCAGCAGCGAGACAGGGAGGGTTGGCACCGGGGAGCTGTTTTTT
TRBJ2-3 | few | TRBD2 | TRBV4-1 | CASSQDTGGRDTQYF | TGCGCCAGCAGCCAAGATACGGGGGGGCGAGATACGCAGTATTTT
TRBJ1-1 | few | . | TRBV12-3/TRBV12-4 | CASTMQEGTEAFF | TGTGCCAGCACAATGCAGGAAGGCACTGAAGCTTTCTTT
TRBJ1-1 | . | . | TRBV25-1 | CASSEGDRNTEAFF | TGTGCCAGCAGTGAAGGGGATAGGAACACTGAAGCTTTCTTT
TRBJ2-7 | . | . | TRBV7-2 | CASSFGRLGNEQYF | TGTGCCAGCAGCTTTGGACGGCTGGGGAACGAGCAGTACTTC
TRBJ1-4 | few | . | TRBV20-1 | CSASSGRMWVKKLFF | TGCAGTGCTAGCAGTGGGAGGATGTGGGTGAAAAAACTGTTTTTT
TRBJ1-2 | many | TRBD1 | TRBV18 | CASRTGGSGYTF | TGTGCCAGTCGGACAGGGGGCAGTGGCTACACCTTC
TRBJ1-2 | few | TRBD1 | TRBV14 | CASSQATGTGLGYTF | TGTGCCAGCAGCCAAGCTACCGGGACAGGGTTGGGCTACACCTTC
TRBJ2-3 | few | TRBD1 | TRBV7-2 | CASSGTGPSTDTQYF | TGTGCCAGCAGCGGGACAGGGCCGAGCACAGATACGCAGTATTTT
TRBJ2-3 | few | . | TRBV5-6 | CASSVGTLTSTDTQYF | TGTGCCAGCAGCGTCGGGACCTTGACTAGCACAGATACGCAGTATTTT
TRBJ2-1 | . | . | TRBV13 | CASHRGWSEQFF | TGTGCCAGCCATCGGGGGTGGAGTGAGCAGTTCTTC
TRBJ2-5 | many | . | TRBV7-7 | CASSFGGNQETQYF | TGTGCTAGCAGCTTTGGGGGCAACCAAGAGACCCAGTACTTC
TRBJ1-1 | many | TRBD1 | TRBV20-1 | CSPGQGNTEAFF | TGCAGTCCAGGACAGGGAAACACTGAAGCTTTCTTT
TRBJ1-1 | many | TRBD1 | TRBV6-5 | CASSYSTGGKPNTEAFF | TGTGCCAGCAGTTACTCCACAGGGGGCAAGCCTAACACTGAAGCTTTCTTT
TRBJ2-5 | . | . | TRBV15 | CATSRDHRALETQYF | TGTGCCACCAGCAGAGATCACAGGGCTTTGGAGACCCAGTACTTC
TRBJ2-7 | few | . | TRBV11-2 | CASSREAPREQYF | TGTGCCAGCAGCAGGGAGGCCCCGCGCGAGCAGTACTTC
TRBJ2-1 | many | . | TRBV25-1 | CASRPGAGEQFF | TGTGCCAGCAGGCCAGGGGCTGGCGAGCAGTTCTTC
TRBJ2-1 | many | TRBD2 | TRBV6-2/TRBV6-3 | CASSSGTRALGSSYNEQFF | TGTGCCAGCAGTTCCGGGACTAGGGCTTTGGGGAGCTCCTACAATGAGCAGTTCTTC
TRBJ2-3 | . | . | TRBV20-1 | CSARAAGSSTDTQYF | TGCAGTGCTAGAGCAGCAGGGTCTAGCACAGATACGCAGTATTTT
TRBJ1-1 | many | TRBD1 | TRBV6-5 | CASSSPGGRGTEAFF | TGTGCCAGCAGTTCTCCAGGGGGGCGGGGCACTGAAGCTTTCTTT